Listed below are T cell receptor beta chains from one sample, sequenced in a study of neurological immune-mediated disorders. TCRdb re-analysed the 5' RACE reads in MiXCR, keeping a single row per CDR3 protein. The sample consists of tens of thousands of distinct CDR3 sequences, roughly a tenth of them appearing once. What was sequenced was PBMCs. The receptors here all came from a male donor with HTLV-1-associated myelopathy (HAM/TSP). The CDR3 runs from the conserved cysteine through the conserved F or W. The D gene is left open where the match is weak. The size of a clone is reported for some rows only, either as once, few or many, or as a class for expanded clones.

clone size	V gene	D gene	J gene	CDR3 protein	CDR3 DNA
many	TRBV21-1	-	TRBJ2-2	CASCWVLFF	TGTGCCAGCTGTTGGGTGCTGTTTTTT
few	TRBV7-2	-	TRBJ2-4	CARVPDTHKNKNIQYF	TGTGCCAGGGTTCCAGACACTCATAAAAACAAAAACATTCAGTACTTC
many	TRBV27	-	TRBJ2-7	CASSPSVGGVVYEQYF	TGTGCCAGCAGCCCCTCTGTAGGGGGGGTGGTCTACGAGCAGTACTTC
many	TRBV5-1	TRBD2	TRBJ2-5	CASSFRGGETQYF	TGCGCCAGCAGCTTTCGGGGGGGAGAGACCCAGTACTTC
-	TRBV15	-	TRBJ1-1	CATSREEGYTEAFF	TGTGCCACCAGCAGAGAAGAAGGGTACACTGAAGCTTTCTTT
many	TRBV11-3	-	TRBJ1-2	CASSPLGQLYGYTF	TGTGCCAGCAGCCCCCTCGGACAGCTTTATGGCTACACCTTC
many	TRBV5-1	TRBD1	TRBJ1-1	CASSMDRDEAFF	TGCGCCAGCAGCATGGACAGGGATGAAGCTTTCTTT
many	TRBV9	TRBD1	TRBJ2-5	CASSVAGTGEETQYF	TGTGCCAGCAGCGTCGCCGGGACAGGGGAAGAGACCCAGTACTTC
many	TRBV20-1	TRBD2	TRBJ2-3	CSASAGGPRLTQYF	TGCAGTGCCAGCGCGGGGGGGCCTCGGTTGACGCAGTATTTT
many	TRBV3-1	-	TRBJ1-2	CASSLSRWGRANYGYTF	TGTGCCAGCAGCCTCAGCAGGTGGGGCAGGGCTAACTATGGCTACACCTTC
many	TRBV20-1	TRBD1	TRBJ2-7	CSASRQGLVFGQYF	TGCAGTGCTTCGCGACAGGGGTTAGTGTTCGGGCAGTACTTC
many	TRBV7-9	-	TRBJ1-6	CASSWGGNSPLHF	TGTGCCAGCAGCTGGGGGGGTAATTCACCCCTCCACTTT
many	TRBV5-1	TRBD1	TRBJ1-1	CASSGDRANTEAFF	TGCGCCAGCAGCGGGGACAGGGCGAACACTGAAGCTTTCTTT
many	TRBV3-1	-	TRBJ1-5	CASSPYPTSNSNQPQHF	TGTGCCAGCAGCCCTTATCCGACAAGCAATAGCAATCAGCCCCAGCATTTT
many	TRBV5-1	-	TRBJ2-7	CASSLGDSEQYF	TGCGCCAGCAGCTTGGGGGACTCCGAGCAGTACTTC
few	TRBV6-1	TRBD2	TRBJ2-7	CASSDGTSGYEQYF	TGTGCCAGCAGTGATGGGACTAGCGGCTACGAGCAGTACTTC
many	TRBV3-1	-	TRBJ1-2	CASSHLTGEGGYTF	TGTGCCAGCAGCCACTTGACAGGTGAAGGAGGCTACACCTTC
many	TRBV5-1	-	TRBJ1-2	CASSPGQTIYGYTF	TGCGCCAGCAGCCCCGGACAGACCATCTATGGCTACACCTTC
many	TRBV6-1	TRBD2	TRBJ2-3	CASSVGLAVTDTQYF	TGTGCCAGCAGCGTGGGACTAGCGGTAACAGATACGCAGTATTTT
many	TRBV7-7	-	TRBJ1-2	CASSPDLNYGYTF	TGTGCCAGCAGCCCGGACCTCAACTATGGCTACACCTTC
many	TRBV3-1	-	TRBJ1-5	CASSQGPQPQHF	TGTGCCAGCAGCCAAGGTCCACAGCCCCAGCATTTT
many	TRBV15	-	TRBJ2-3	CATSSLGDTQYF	TGTGCCACCAGCAGCTTGGGGGATACGCAGTATTTT
medium-sized	TRBV5-1	TRBD1	TRBJ2-3	CASTDRVGTDTQYF	TGCGCCAGCACCGACAGGGTGGGAACAGATACGCAGTATTTT
-	TRBV5-1	TRBD2	TRBJ2-5	CARSLESSGEETQYF	TGCGCCAGAAGCTTGGAGTCCAGCGGGGAAGAGACCCAGTACTTC
many	TRBV9	TRBD1	TRBJ1-6	CASGSPDRRSPLHF	TGTGCCAGCGGTTCCCCGGACAGGAGGTCACCCCTCCACTTT
many	TRBV2	-	TRBJ2-2	CASSDILTVNTGELFF	TGTGCCAGCAGTGATATCCTGACAGTTAACACCGGGGAGCTGTTTTTT
many	TRBV7-2	-	TRBJ2-1	CASSATNLNEQFF	TGTGCCAGCAGCGCCACTAACCTCAATGAGCAGTTCTTC
many	TRBV3-1	-	TRBJ2-2	CASSLHQGFTGELFF	TGTGCCAGCAGCTTACATCAGGGTTTCACCGGGGAGCTGTTTTTT
many	TRBV28	-	TRBJ2-7	CASSLLARDGEQYF	TGTGCCAGCAGTTTATTAGCACGGGATGGCGAGCAGTACTTC
many	TRBV12-3/TRBV12-4	-	TRBJ1-1	CASSFGPSGTVNTEAFF	TGTGCCAGCAGTTTTGGCCCATCCGGGACGGTGAACACTGAAGCTTTCTTT
many	TRBV18	-	TRBJ2-5	CASSPFFKGGPQETQYF	TGTGCCAGCTCACCCTTTTTCAAAGGGGGACCGCAAGAGACCCAGTACTTC
many	TRBV6-5	-	TRBJ2-2	CASRRQTNTGELFF	TGTGCCAGCAGGAGACAGACGAACACCGGGGAGCTGTTTTTT
many	TRBV9	-	TRBJ2-1	CASSPRTTYNEQFF	TGTGCCAGCAGCCCCCGGACCACCTACAATGAGCAGTTCTTC
many	TRBV18	-	TRBJ1-1	CASSPLGPNTEAFF	TGTGCCAGCTCACCACTGGGACCGAACACTGAAGCTTTCTTT
many	TRBV5-1	-	TRBJ1-1	CASSPTGTTEAFF	TGCGCCAGCAGCCCCACAGGGACCACTGAAGCTTTCTTT
many	TRBV27	TRBD1	TRBJ1-6	CASTPTGSNSPLHF	TGTGCCAGCACCCCGACAGGGAGCAATTCACCCCTCCACTTT
once	TRBV20-1	-	TRBJ2-3	CSVYSPSGGTQSF	TGCAGTGTCTATAGCCCCTCCGGGGGTACGCAGTCTTTT
many	TRBV5-6	-	TRBJ1-1	CASSLATGGGGTEAFF	TGTGCCAGCAGCTTGGCGACCGGAGGTGGTGGCACTGAAGCTTTCTTT
many	TRBV7-8	TRBD1	TRBJ2-1	CASSLSQGAGNEQFF	TGTGCCAGCAGCTTAAGTCAGGGGGCTGGGAATGAGCAGTTCTTC
many	TRBV7-8	-	TRBJ1-3	CASSLVGRSGVSGNTIYF	TGTGCCAGCAGCTTAGTAGGCCGGAGTGGTGTCTCTGGAAACACCATATATTTT
many	TRBV7-9	-	TRBJ1-1	CASSLTATASEAFF	TGTGCCAGCAGCTTAACCGCGACCGCTTCTGAAGCTTTCTTT
many	TRBV5-1	TRBD1	TRBJ2-5	CASSLEGTGQETQYF	TGCGCCAGCAGCTTGGAGGGGACAGGTCAAGAGACCCAGTACTTC
many	TRBV11-2	-	TRBJ2-1	CASSSDLYGEQFF	TGTGCCAGCAGCTCTGACTTATACGGTGAGCAGTTCTTC
-	TRBV2	-	TRBJ2-1	CASSERSVNEQFF	TGTGCCAGTAGTGAGAGATCGGTCAATGAGCAGTTCTTC
many	TRBV5-1	TRBD1	TRBJ1-1	CASSVTGGVSEAFF	TGCGCCAGCAGCGTTACAGGGGGGGTTTCTGAAGCTTTCTTT
many	TRBV5-1	-	TRBJ1-5	CASSSSGSQPQHF	TGCGCCAGCAGCTCTTCTGGGTCTCAGCCCCAGCATTTT
many	TRBV20-1	TRBD1	TRBJ1-1	CSADRGGNTEAFF	TGCAGTGCTGACAGGGGAGGGAACACTGAAGCTTTCTTT
-	TRBV5-1	-	TRBJ1-2	CASSSQDPSGVGYTF	TGCGCCAGCAGCAGCCAGGACCCTTCGGGAGTAGGCTACACCTTC
many	TRBV29-1	TRBD1	TRBJ1-2	CSVADRGNDGYTF	TGCAGCGTTGCGGACAGGGGAAATGATGGCTACACCTTC
many	TRBV18	TRBD1	TRBJ1-1	CASSSDRVTEAFF	TGTGCCAGCTCGTCAGACAGGGTCACTGAAGCTTTCTTT
few	TRBV20-1	-	TRBJ1-5	CSADPPTPGQPQHF	TGCAGTGCTGACCCCCCCACCCCCGGTCAGCCCCAGCATTTT
many	TRBV12-3/TRBV12-4	-	TRBJ1-1	CASSLGTRGTEAFF	TGTGCCAGCAGTCTCGGGACAAGGGGCACTGAAGCTTTCTTT
-	TRBV7-2	-	TRBJ2-7	CASSLDQYEQYF	TGTGCCAGCAGCTTAGACCAGTACGAGCAGTACTTC
-	TRBV18	-	TRBJ1-3	CASSPPGADSGNTIYF	TGTGCCAGCTCCCCCCCCGGAGCGGACTCTGGAAACACCATATATTTT
many	TRBV5-1	TRBD1	TRBJ2-7	CASSVGTGPSEQYF	TGCGCCAGCAGCGTCGGGACAGGGCCCTCAGAGCAGTACTTC
many	TRBV10-2	-	TRBJ1-1	CASSVNTEAFF	TGCGCCAGCAGTGTAAACACTGAAGCTTTCTTT
many	TRBV7-2	TRBD1	TRBJ2-1	CASSLLRTGFDEQFF	TGTGCCAGCAGCTTACTTCGGACAGGGTTCGATGAGCAGTTCTTC
many	TRBV4-3	-	TRBJ2-7	CASSQDPGPPLEQYF	TGCGCCAGCAGCCAAGATCCCGGGCCTCCCCTGGAGCAGTACTTC
many	TRBV7-9	-	TRBJ2-5	CASSLSSHRETQYF	TGTGCCAGCAGCTTAAGTAGCCATCGGGAGACCCAGTACTTC